This TCR beta chain appears in the sequencing data of a study of cytomegalovirus exposure and HLA in healthy donors. Primers: 60 Vbeta forward and 13 Jbeta reverse. The method was immunoSEQ multiplex PCR; TCRdb's version includes in-frame clones alone and lacks a portion of them. In the table there are 95,000 to 150,000 clones, roughly 80% of which are singletons. Study results and caveats: As immune exposure information, only CMV serostatus was available.

Trimming left V 0 bases short and J 2 bases short, with 14 bases between. The CDR3 is made up of 17 amino acids. Germline CDR1 LGHNA, CDR2 YSLEER. Comments on this clone: Its antigen is unknown.

The sequenced material came from PBMCs. V is TRBV4-3 and J is TRBJ2-1; D is possibly TRBD2 (6 bases). The receptor's source is a man aged 25-45 years in good health and CMV-seronegative. This CDR3 is CASSQDPIQRAYNEQFF. DNA of the CDR3: TGCGCCAGCAGCCAAGATCCCATACAGCGGGCCTACAATGAGCAGTTCTTC.